Listed below are T cell receptor beta chains from one sample, sequenced in a study of blood T cell repertoires in COVID-19. Profiling relied on immunoSEQ multiplex PCR, and the TCRdb table lists in-frame clones only, not all of them. The profile shows fewer than 300,000 clones, about four fifths of them singletons. Sequenced sample: peripheral blood. Receptor source: a woman between 18 and 30 years old with acute or convalescent COVID-19. CDR3s include the opening cysteine and the closing phenylalanine or tryptophan. D genes are given only for firm matches. Only some rows state a clone size, as once, few, many or a class for expanded clones.

>TRBV7-3|TRBD2|-|TRBJ2-3
CASSTTSPTDTQYF
TGTGCCAGCAGCACGACTAGCCCCACAGATACGCAGTATTTT
>TRBV28|TRBD1|-|TRBJ1-4
CASSGGGTGGEKLFF
TGTGCCAGCAGTGGGGGGGGGACAGGAGGTGAAAAACTGTTTTTT
>TRBV5-1|TRBD1|-|TRBJ2-7
CASSLFSGTAYEQYF
TGCGCCAGCAGCTTATTCTCCGGGACAGCATACGAGCAGTACTTC
>TRBV2|-|once|TRBJ2-7
CASSEDALYYEQYF
TGTGCCAGCAGTGAAGACGCACTATACTACGAGCAGTACTTC
>TRBV4-3|TRBD2|-|TRBJ2-1
CASSQRVLAGFSYNEQFF
TGCGCCAGCAGCCAAAGGGTCTTAGCGGGGTTCTCCTACAATGAGCAGTTCTTC
>TRBV7-9|-|-|TRBJ1-4
CASSTRLTTNEKLFF
TGTGCCAGCAGCACACGACTGACAACTAATGAAAAACTGTTTTTT
>TRBV5-6|-|-|TRBJ2-3
CASSLDSRRDSGDF
TGTGCCAGCAGCTTGGACTCGCGGCGAGACTCGGGAGATTTT
>TRBV9|TRBD2|-|TRBJ2-2
CASSSGLANTGELFF
TGTGCCAGCAGCTCGGGACTAGCAAACACCGGGGAGCTGTTTTTT
>TRBV5-4|TRBD2|-|TRBJ2-1
CASSLGLAGGVRRRSEQFF
TGTGCCAGCAGCTTGGGCCTAGCGGGAGGAGTCAGGAGGAGAAGTGAGCAGTTCTTC
>TRBV2|TRBD2|-|TRBJ2-2
CASSAESGRYTGELFF
TGTGCCAGCAGTGCTGAGAGCGGGAGGTACACCGGGGAGCTGTTTTTT
>TRBV28|-|once|TRBJ2-3
CASSFLPMADYKSTDTQYF
TGTGCCAGCAGTTTCCTCCCTATGGCTGACTACAAAAGCACAGATACGCAGTATTTT
>TRBV4-2|TRBD1|few|TRBJ2-7
CASSQGFGSGGPYEQYF
TGTGCCAGCAGCCAAGGGTTTGGGTCAGGGGGCCCCTACGAGCAGTACTTC
>TRBV4-3|-|-|TRBJ2-7
CASSPQQGAIVGYEQYF
TGCGCCAGCAGCCCTCAACAAGGAGCCATAGTAGGCTACGAGCAGTACTTC
>TRBV29-1|-|-|TRBJ2-3
CSLQRGLGDTQYF
TGCAGCCTCCAAAGGGGGTTAGGAGATACGCAGTATTTT
>TRBV29-1|-|-|TRBJ1-3
CSVRWTRGGYTIYF
TGCAGCGTCCGTTGGACTAGGGGCGGGTACACCATATATTTT
>TRBV6-5|TRBD1|once|TRBJ1-1
CASSLLTGVGTEAFF
TGTGCCAGCAGTTTACTGACAGGGGTTGGCACTGAAGCTTTCTTT
>TRBV2|-|-|TRBJ1-6
CASRRNPPSSDSPLHF
TGTGCCAGCAGAAGAAACCCCCCGTCCTCGGATTCACCCCTCCACTTT
>TRBV27|-|-|TRBJ1-1
CASSLWAGDMNTEAFF
TGTGCCAGCAGTTTATGGGCGGGGGATATGAACACTGAAGCTTTCTTT
>TRBV29-1|TRBD1|few|TRBJ1-2
CSVDRGTGGYGYTF
TGCAGCGTTGATCGAGGGACAGGGGGATATGGCTACACCTTC
>TRBV11-2|-|-|TRBJ1-4
CASSLGPAGPDEKLFF
TGTGCCAGCAGCTTAGGGCCCGCAGGCCCGGATGAAAAACTGTTTTTT
>TRBV11-2|-|few|TRBJ2-1
CASSLGPDYNEQFF
TGTGCCAGCAGCTTAGGGCCAGACTACAATGAGCAGTTCTTC
>TRBV19|TRBD1|-|TRBJ1-5
CASSRTTGGSQPQHF
TGTGCCAGTAGTAGAACTACAGGGGGCAGTCAGCCCCAGCATTTT
>TRBV6-6|TRBD2|-|TRBJ2-7
CASIGTSYEQYF
TGTGCCAGCATCGGGACTAGCTACGAGCAGTACTTC
>TRBV12-3/TRBV12-4|-|-|TRBJ1-6
CASSFQGPLHF
TGTGCCAGCAGTTTTCAGGGGCCCCTCCACTTT
>TRBV18|TRBD2|-|TRBJ2-7
CASSSRTSGRVYEQYF
TGTGCCAGCTCATCAAGGACTAGCGGGAGGGTCTACGAGCAGTACTTC
>TRBV7-2|-|-|TRBJ1-5
CASSLGAGNNQPQHF
TGTGCCAGCAGCTTAGGTGCGGGAAATAATCAGCCCCAGCATTTT
>TRBV12-3/TRBV12-4|-|-|TRBJ1-5
CASSSVNQPQHF
TGTGCCAGCAGTTCCGTGAATCAGCCCCAGCATTTT
>TRBV6-2/TRBV6-3|-|few|TRBJ2-7
CASSYLAGSYEQYF
TGTGCCAGCAGTTACTTGGCGGGCTCCTACGAGCAGTACTTC
>TRBV7-2|-|-|TRBJ1-1
CASSFRGGRTNTEAFF
TGTGCCAGCAGCTTTAGAGGGGGACGGACGAACACTGAAGCTTTCTTT
>TRBV19|-|-|TRBJ1-2
CASTDSGLVYGYTF
TGTGCCAGTACCGACTCGGGGTTGGTCTATGGCTACACCTTC
>TRBV27|-|-|TRBJ1-4
CASSLSNRENEKLFF
TGTGCCAGCAGTTTATCGAACAGGGAGAATGAAAAACTGTTTTTT